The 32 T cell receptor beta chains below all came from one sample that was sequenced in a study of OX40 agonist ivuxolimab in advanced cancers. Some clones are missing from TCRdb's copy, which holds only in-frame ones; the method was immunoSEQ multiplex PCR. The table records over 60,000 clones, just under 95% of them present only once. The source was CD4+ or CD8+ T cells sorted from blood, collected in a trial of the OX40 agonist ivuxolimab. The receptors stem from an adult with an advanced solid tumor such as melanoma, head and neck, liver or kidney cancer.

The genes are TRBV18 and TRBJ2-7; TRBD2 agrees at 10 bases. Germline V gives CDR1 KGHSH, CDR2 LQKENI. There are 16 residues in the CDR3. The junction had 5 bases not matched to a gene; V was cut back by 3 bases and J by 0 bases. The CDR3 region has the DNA TGTGCCAGCTCACCCGGGACTAGCGTAAGCTCCTACGAGCAGTACTTC. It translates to CASSPGTSVSSYEQYF. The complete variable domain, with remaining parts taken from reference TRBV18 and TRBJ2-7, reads NAGVMQNPRHLVRRRGQEARLRCSPMKGHSHVYWYRQLPEEGLKFMVYLQKENIIDESGMPKERFSAEFPKEGPSILRIQQVVRGDSAAYFCASSPGTSVSSYEQYFGPGTRLTVT.

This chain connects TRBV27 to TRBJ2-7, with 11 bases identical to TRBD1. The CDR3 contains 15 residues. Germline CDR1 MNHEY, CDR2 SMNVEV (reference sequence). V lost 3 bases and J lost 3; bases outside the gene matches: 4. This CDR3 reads CASSFGQGAFYEQYF. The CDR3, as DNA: TGTGCCAGCAGTTTTGGACAGGGGGCCTTCTACGAGCAGTACTTC.

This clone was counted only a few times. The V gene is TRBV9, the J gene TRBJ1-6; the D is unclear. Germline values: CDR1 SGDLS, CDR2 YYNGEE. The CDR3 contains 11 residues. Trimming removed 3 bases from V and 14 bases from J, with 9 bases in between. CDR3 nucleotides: TGTGCCAGCAGCGGAGGTATATCCCTCCACTTT. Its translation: CASSGGISLHF.

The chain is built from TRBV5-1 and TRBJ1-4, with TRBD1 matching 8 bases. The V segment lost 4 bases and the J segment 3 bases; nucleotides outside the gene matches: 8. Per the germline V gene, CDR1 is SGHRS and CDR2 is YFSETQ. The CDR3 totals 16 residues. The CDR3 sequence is CASSLGQGEANEKLFF. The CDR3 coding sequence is TGCGCCAGCAGCCTCGGACAGGGCGAGGCTAATGAAAAACTGTTTTTT.

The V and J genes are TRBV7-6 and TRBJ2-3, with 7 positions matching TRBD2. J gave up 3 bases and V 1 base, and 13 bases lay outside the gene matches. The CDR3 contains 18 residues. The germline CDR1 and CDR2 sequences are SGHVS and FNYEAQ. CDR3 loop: CASSLGSPAGVRTDTQYF. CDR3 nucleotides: TGTGCCAGCAGCTTAGGTTCGCCGGCGGGAGTTAGAACAGATACGCAGTATTTT.

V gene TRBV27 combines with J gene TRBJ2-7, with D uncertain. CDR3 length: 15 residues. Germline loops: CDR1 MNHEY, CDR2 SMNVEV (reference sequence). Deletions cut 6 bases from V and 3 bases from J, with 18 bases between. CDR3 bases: TGTGCCAGCAGGGAAGACACGACTCCTGACTACGAGCAGTACTTC. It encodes CASREDTTPDYEQYF.

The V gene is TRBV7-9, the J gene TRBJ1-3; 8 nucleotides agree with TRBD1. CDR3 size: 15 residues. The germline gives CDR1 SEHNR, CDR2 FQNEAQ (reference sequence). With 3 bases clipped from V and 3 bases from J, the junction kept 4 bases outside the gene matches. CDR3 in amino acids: CASSFPDRGGNTIYF. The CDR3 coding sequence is TGTGCCAGCAGCTTTCCTGACAGGGGTGGAAACACCATATATTTT.

For the CDR3, the DNA is TGTGCCAGCAGCCTGTACCTGGGGGACAGGGGTGCTAACTATGGCTACACCTTC. It codes for CASSLYLGDRGANYGYTF. The V call is TRBV7-8, the J call TRBJ1-2, with 10 bases aligning to TRBD1. The germline CDR1 and CDR2 sequences are SGHVS and FQNEAQ. V lost 5 bases and J lost 0; bases outside the gene matches: 12. The CDR3 runs to 18 residues.

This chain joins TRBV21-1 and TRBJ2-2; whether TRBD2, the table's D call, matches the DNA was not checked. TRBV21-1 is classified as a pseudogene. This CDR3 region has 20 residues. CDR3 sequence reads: CASSKAPLGSGSMNTGELFF. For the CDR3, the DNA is TGTGCCAGCAGCAAAGCCCCTTTAGGAAGCGGTAGCATGAACACCGGGGAGCTGTTTTTT.

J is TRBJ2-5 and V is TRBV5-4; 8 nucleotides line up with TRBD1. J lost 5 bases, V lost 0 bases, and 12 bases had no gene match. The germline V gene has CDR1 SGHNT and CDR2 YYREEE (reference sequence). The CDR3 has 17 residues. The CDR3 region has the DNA TGTGCCAGCAGCTTGGGGGGCAGGGGGCGGGCCCTTGAGACCCAGTACTTC. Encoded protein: CASSLGGRGRALETQYF.

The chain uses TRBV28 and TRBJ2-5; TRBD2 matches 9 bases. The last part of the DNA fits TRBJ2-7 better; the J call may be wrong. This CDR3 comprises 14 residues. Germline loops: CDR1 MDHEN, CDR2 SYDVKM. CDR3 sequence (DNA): TGTGCCAGCAGTTTGGTAGCGGGAGTTGGCGAGCAGTACTTC. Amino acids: CASSLVAGVGEQYF.

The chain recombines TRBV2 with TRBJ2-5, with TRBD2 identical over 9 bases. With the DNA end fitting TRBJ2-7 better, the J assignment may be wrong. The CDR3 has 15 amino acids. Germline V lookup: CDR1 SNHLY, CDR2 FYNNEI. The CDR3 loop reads CASRGREGVSYEQYF. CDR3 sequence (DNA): TGTGCCAGCAGGGGGCGGGAGGGTGTTTCCTACGAGCAGTACTTC.

The CDR3, as DNA: TGTGCCAGCAGCTTATACCGAGCCGGGACTAGCGCCTACAATGAGCAGTTCTTC. Its translation: CASSLYRAGTSAYNEQFF. This chain links TRBV7-2 with TRBJ2-1; 10 nucleotides match TRBD2. Germline V gene data show CDR1 as SGHTA and CDR2 as FQGNSA. Trimming at V came to 2 bases and at J to 2 bases, leaving 9 bases not matched to a gene. This CDR3 has 18 amino acids.

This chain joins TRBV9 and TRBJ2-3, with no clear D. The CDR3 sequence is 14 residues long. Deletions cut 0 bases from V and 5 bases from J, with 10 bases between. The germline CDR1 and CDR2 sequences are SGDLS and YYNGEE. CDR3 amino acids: CASSVGGPLDTQYF. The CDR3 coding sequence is TGTGCCAGCAGCGTAGGCGGCCCATTAGATACGCAGTATTTT.

The CDR3 DNA sequence: TGCGCCAGCAGCCCAGGAGGCCTTGGGGGAAACACCATATATTTT. It yields the protein CASSPGGLGGNTIYF. The gene calls are TRBV4-1 and TRBJ1-3, with unresolved D. Germline V gene sequence: CDR1 MGHRA, CDR2 YSYEKL. The CDR3 length is 15 residues. V lost 4 bases to trimming and J lost 4 bases, with 14 bases between them.

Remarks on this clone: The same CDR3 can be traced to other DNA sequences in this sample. CDR3 DNA sequence: TGTGCCAGCGGGACCTACGAGCAGTACTTC. It specifies CASGTYEQYF. V gene TRBV27 combines with J gene TRBJ2-7; no clear D. Germline assignment: CDR1 MNHEY and CDR2 SMNVEV (reference sequence). With 8 bases removed from V and 2 bases from J, the gap between germline ends came to 4 bases. The CDR3 extends over 10 amino acids.

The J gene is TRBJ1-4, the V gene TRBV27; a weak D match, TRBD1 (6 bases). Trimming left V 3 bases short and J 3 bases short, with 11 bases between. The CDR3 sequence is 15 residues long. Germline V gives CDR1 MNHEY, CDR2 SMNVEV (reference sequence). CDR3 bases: TGTGCCAGCAGTTTCGCAGGGGCCGCTAATGAAAAACTGTTTTTT. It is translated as CASSFAGAANEKLFF.

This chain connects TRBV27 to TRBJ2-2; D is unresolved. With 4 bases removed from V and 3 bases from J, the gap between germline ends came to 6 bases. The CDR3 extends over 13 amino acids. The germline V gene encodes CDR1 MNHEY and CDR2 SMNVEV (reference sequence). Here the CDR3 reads CASSWRDTGELFF. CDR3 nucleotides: TGTGCCAGCAGTTGGCGAGACACCGGGGAGCTGTTTTTT.

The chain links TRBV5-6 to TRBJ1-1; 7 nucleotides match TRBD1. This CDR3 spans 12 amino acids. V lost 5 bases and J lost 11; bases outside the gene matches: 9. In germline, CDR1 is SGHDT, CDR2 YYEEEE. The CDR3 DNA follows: TGTGCCAGCAGAGGAGGGGCGACAGGGGCTTTCTTT. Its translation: CASRGGATGAFF.

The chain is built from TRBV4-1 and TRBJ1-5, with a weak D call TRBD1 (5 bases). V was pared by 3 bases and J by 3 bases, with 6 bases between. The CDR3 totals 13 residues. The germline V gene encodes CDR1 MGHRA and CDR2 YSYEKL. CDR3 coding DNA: TGCGCCAGCAGCCAGGGGGTCAATCAGCCCCAGCATTTT. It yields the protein CASSQGVNQPQHF.

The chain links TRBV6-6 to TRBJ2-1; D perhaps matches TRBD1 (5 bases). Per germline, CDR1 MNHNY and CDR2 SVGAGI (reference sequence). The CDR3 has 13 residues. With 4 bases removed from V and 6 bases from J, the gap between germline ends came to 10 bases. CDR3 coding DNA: TGTGCCAGCAGTTCGGCAGGGCCCAATGAGCAGTTCTTC. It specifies CASSSAGPNEQFF.

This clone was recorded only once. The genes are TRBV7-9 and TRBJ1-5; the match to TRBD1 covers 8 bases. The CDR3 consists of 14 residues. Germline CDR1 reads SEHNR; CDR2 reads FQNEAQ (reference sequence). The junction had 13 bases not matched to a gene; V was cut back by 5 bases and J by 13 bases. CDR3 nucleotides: TGTGCCAGCAGCGGGGGGACAGGTGGAGATGGTCAGCATTTT. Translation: CASSGGTGGDGQHF.

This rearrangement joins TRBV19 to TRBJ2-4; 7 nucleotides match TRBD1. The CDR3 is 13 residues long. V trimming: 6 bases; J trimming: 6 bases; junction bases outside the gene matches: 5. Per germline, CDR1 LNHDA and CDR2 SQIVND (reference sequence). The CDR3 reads CASRKGAGNIQYF. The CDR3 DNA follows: TGTGCCAGTAGAAAGGGGGCGGGAAACATTCAGTACTTC.

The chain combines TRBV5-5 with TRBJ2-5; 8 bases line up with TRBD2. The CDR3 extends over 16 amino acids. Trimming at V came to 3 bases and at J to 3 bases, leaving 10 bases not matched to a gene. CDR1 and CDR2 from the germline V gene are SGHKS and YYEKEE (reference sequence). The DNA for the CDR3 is TGTGCCAGCAGCTACCACCCGGGGGGGTTTGAAGAGACCCAGTACTTC. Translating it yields CASSYHPGGFEETQYF.

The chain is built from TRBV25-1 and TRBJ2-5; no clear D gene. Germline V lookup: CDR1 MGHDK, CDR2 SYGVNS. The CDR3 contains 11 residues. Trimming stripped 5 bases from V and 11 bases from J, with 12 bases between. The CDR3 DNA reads TGTGCCAGCAGTCCCGGGCGTGAGCAGTACTTC. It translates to CASSPGREQYF.

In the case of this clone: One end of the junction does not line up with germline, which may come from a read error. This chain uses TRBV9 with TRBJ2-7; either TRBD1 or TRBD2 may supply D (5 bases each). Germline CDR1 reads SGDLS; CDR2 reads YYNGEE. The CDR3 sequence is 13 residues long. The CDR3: CASSVGRDPITPF. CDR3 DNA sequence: TGTGCCAGCAGCGTAGGACGGGACCCTATCACGCCGTTC.

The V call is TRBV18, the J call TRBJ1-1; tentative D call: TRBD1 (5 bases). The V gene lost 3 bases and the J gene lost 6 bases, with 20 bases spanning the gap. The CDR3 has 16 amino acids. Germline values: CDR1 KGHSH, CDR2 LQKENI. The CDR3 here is CASSPADSLTLAEAFF. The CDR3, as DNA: TGTGCCAGCTCACCCGCCGACAGTCTGACCCTCGCTGAAGCTTTCTTT. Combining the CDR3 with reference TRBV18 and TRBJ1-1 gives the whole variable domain NAGVMQNPRHLVRRRGQEARLRCSPMKGHSHVYWYRQLPEEGLKFMVYLQKENIIDESGMPKERFSAEFPKEGPSILRIQQVVRGDSAAYFCASSPADSLTLAEAFFGQGTRLTVV.

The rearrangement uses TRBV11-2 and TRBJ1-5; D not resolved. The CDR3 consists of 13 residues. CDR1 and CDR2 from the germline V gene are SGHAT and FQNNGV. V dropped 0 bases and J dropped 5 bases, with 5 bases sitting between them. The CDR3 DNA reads TGTGCCAGCAGCTTAGAAGCGGATCAGCCCCAGCATTTT. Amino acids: CASSLEADQPQHF.

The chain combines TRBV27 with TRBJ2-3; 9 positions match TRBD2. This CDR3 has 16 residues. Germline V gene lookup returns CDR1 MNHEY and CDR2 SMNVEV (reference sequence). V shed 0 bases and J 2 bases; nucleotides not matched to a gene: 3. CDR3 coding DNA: TGTGCCAGCAGTTTATCGACTAGCGGATTCACAGATACGCAGTATTTT. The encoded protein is CASSLSTSGFTDTQYF.

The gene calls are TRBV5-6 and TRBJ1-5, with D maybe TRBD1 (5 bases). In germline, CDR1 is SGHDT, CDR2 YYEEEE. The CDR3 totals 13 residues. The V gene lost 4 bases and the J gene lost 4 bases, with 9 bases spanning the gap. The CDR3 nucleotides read TGTGCCAGCAGCGGAAGGGGTAATCAGCCCCAGCATTTT. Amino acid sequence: CASSGRGNQPQHF.

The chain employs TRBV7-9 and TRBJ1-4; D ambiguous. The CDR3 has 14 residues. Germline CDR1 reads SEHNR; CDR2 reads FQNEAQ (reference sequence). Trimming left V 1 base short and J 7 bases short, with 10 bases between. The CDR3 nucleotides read TGTGCCAGCAGCTTAGAAGGGATTGGTGAAAAACTGTTTTTT. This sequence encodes CASSLEGIGEKLFF.

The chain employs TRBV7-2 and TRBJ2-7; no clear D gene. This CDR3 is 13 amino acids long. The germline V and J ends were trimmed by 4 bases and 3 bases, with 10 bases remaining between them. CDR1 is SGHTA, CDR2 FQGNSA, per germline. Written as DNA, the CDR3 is TGTGCCAGCAGCTCCCTCTTTAGCTACGAGCAGTACTTC. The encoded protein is CASSSLFSYEQYF.